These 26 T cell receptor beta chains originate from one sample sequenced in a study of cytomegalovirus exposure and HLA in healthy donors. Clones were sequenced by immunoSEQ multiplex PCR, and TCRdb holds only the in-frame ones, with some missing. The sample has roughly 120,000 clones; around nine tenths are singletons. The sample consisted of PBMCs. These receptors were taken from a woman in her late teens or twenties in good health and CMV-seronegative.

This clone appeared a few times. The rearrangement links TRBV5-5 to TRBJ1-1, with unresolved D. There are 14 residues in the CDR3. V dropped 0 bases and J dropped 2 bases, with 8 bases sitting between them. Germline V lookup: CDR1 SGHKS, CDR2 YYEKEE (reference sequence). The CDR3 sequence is CASSLERSNTEAFF. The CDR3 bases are TGTGCCAGCAGCTTGGAACGGTCAAACACTGAAGCTTTCTTT.

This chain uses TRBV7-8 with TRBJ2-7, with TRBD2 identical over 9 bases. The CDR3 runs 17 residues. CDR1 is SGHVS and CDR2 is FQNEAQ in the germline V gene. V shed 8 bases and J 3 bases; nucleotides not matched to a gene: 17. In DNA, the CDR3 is TGTGCCAGCCAACGGACCTTAACGGGACTAGCTATCTACGAGCAGTACTTC. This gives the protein CASQRTLTGLAIYEQYF.

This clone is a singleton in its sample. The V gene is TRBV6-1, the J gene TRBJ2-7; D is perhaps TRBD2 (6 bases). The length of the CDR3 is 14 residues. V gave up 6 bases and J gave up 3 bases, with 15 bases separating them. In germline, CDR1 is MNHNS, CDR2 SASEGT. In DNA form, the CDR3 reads TGTGCCAGCAGGGAGGGGCCCGGAGGCTACGAGCAGTACTTC. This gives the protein CASREGPGGYEQYF.

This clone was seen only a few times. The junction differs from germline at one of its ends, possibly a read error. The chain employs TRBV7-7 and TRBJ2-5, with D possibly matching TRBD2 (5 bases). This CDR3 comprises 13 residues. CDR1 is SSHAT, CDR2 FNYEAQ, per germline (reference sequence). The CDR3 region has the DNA TGTGCTAGCAGCTTAGAGCGGAAAGAGACCCAGTACTTC. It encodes CASSLERKETQYF.

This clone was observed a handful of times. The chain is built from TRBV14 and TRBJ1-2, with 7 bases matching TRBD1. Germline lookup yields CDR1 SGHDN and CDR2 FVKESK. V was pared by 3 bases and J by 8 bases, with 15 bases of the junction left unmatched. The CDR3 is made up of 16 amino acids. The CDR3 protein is CASSQTGIGLLRGYTF. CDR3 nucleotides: TGTGCCAGCAGCCAGACAGGGATTGGCCTCCTGCGGGGCTACACCTTC.

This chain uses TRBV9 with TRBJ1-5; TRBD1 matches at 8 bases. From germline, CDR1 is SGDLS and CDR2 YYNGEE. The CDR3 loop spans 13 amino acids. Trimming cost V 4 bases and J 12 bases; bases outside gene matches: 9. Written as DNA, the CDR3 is TGTGCCAGCAGCCCAGAGGGGACAGGTTACCAGCATTTT. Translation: CASSPEGTGYQHF.

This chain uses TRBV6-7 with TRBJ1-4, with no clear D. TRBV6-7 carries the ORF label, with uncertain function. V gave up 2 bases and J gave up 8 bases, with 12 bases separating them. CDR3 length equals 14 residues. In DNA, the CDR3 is TGTGCCAGCAGTTACGGAGGGTTCGACGAAAAACTGTTTTTT. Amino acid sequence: CASSYGGFDEKLFF.

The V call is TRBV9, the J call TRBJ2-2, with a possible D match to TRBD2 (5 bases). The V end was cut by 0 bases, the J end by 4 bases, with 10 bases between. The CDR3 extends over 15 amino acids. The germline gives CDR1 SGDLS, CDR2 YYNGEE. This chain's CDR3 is CASSVEHGVTGELFF. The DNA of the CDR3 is TGTGCCAGCAGCGTAGAACACGGGGTCACCGGGGAGCTGTTTTTT.

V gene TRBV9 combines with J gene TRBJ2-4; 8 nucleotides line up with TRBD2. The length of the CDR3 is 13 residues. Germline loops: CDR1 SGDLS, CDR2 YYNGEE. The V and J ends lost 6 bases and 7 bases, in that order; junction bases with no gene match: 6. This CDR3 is CASIRGGLNIQYF. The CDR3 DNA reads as TGTGCCAGCATTCGGGGGGGCCTGAACATTCAGTACTTC. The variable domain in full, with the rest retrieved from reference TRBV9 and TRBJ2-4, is DSGVTQTPKHLITATGQRVTLRCSPRSGDLSVYWYQQSLDQGLQFLIQYYNGEERAKGNILERFSAQQFPDLHSELNLSSLELGDSALYFCASIRGGLNIQYFGAGTRLSVL.

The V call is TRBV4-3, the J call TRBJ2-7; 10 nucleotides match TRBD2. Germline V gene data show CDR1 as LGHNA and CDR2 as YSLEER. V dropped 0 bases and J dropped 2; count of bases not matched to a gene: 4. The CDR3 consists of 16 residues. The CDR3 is CASSQEGTSGTYEQYF. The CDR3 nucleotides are TGCGCCAGCAGCCAAGAAGGCACTAGCGGGACCTACGAGCAGTACTTC.

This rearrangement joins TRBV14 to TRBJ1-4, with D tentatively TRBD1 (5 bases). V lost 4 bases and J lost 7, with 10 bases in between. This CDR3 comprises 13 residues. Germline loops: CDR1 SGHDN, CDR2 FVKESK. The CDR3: CASSRDLGEKLFF. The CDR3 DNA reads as TGTGCCAGCAGCCGGGACTTGGGTGAAAAACTGTTTTTT.

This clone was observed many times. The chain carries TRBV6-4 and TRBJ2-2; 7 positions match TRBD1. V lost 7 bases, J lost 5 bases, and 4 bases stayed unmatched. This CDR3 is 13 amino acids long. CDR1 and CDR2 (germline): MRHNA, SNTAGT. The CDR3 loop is CASTPTGTGELFF. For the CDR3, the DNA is TGTGCCAGCACCCCGACAGGGACCGGGGAGCTGTTTTTT.

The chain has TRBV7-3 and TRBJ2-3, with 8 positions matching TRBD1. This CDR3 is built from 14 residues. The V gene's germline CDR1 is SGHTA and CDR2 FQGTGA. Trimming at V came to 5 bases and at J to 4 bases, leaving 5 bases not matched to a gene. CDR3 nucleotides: TGTGCCAGCAGCCCGACAGGGGTTGCAGATACGCAGTATTTT. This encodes CASSPTGVADTQYF.

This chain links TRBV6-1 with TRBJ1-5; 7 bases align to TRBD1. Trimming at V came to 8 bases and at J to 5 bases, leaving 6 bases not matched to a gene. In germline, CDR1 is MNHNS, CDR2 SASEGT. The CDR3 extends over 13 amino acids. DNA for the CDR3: TGTGCCAGCTTGGGACAGCCTGATCAGCCCCAGCATTTT. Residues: CASLGQPDQPQHF.

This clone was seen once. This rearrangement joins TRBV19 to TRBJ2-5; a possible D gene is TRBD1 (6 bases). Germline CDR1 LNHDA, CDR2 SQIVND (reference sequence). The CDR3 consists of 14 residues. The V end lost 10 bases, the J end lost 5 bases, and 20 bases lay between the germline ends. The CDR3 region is CATSQPTQGETQYF. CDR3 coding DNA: TGTGCCACCTCTCAACCAACTCAGGGGGAGACCCAGTACTTC.

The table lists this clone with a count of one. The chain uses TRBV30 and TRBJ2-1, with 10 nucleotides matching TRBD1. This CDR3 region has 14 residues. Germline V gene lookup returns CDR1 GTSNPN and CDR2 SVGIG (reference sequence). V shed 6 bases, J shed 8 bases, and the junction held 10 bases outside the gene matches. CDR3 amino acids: CACMPGQGLDEQFF. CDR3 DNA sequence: TGTGCCTGCATGCCGGGACAGGGGCTCGATGAGCAGTTCTTC.

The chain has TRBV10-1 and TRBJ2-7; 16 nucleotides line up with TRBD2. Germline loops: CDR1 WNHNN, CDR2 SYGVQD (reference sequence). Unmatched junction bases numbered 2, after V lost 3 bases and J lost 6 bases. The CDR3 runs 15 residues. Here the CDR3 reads CASSDGTSGRAEQYF. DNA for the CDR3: TGCGCCAGCAGTGACGGGACTAGCGGGAGGGCCGAGCAGTACTTC.

CDR3 DNA sequence: TGTGCCAGCAGCTTAGGGGGCAGGGCCCAAGAGACCCAGTACTTC. It translates to CASSLGGRAQETQYF. J is TRBJ2-5 and V is TRBV7-6; tentatively, D is TRBD1 (5 bases). The germline V and J ends were trimmed by 1 base and 1 base, with 10 bases remaining between them. The germline V gene has CDR1 SGHVS and CDR2 FNYEAQ. The CDR3 totals 15 residues.

The CDR3 bases are TGTGCCAGCAGCTTGGACTTGTACGAGCAGTACTTC. Translated: CASSLDLYEQYF. The chain joins TRBV11-2 to TRBJ2-7, with a weak D call TRBD2 (5 bases). The CDR3 has 12 amino acids. The germline V gene encodes CDR1 SGHAT and CDR2 FQNNGV. With 3 bases removed from V and 4 bases from J, the gap between germline ends came to 7 bases.

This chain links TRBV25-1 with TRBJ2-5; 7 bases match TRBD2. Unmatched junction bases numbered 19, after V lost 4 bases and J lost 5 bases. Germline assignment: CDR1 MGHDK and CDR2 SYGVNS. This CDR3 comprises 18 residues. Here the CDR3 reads CASSALGQGGIAYETQYF. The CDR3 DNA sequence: TGTGCCAGCAGTGCTCTAGGGCAGGGAGGGATCGCGTATGAGACCCAGTACTTC.

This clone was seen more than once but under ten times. In DNA form, the CDR3 reads TGCGCCAGCAGCCACCTGACAGCTAGGAACGAGCAGTACTTC. Encoded protein: CASSHLTARNEQYF. The V call is TRBV4-1, the J call TRBJ2-7; maybe TRBD1 (5 bases). Trimming removed 3 bases from V and 5 bases from J, with 14 bases in between. The CDR3 spans 14 residues. CDR1 and CDR2 (germline): MGHRA, YSYEKL.

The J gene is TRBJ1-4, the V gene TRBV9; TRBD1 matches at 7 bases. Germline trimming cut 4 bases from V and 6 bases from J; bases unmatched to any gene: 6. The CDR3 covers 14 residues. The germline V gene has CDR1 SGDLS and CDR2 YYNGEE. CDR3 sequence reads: CASSPGQWDEKLFF. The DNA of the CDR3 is TGTGCCAGCAGCCCGGGACAGTGGGATGAAAAACTGTTTTTT.

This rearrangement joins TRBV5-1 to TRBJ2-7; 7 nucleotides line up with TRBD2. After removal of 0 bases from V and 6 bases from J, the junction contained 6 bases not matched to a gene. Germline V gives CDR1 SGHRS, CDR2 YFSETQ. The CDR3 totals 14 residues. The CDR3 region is CASSLEWTRGEQYF. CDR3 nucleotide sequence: TGCGCCAGCAGCTTGGAGTGGACTAGAGGCGAGCAGTACTTC.

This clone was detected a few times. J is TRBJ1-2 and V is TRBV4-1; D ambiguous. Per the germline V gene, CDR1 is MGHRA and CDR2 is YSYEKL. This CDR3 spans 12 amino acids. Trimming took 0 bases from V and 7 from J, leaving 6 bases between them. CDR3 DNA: TGCGCCAGCAGCCAAGACTCGGTTGGCTACACCTTC. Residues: CASSQDSVGYTF.

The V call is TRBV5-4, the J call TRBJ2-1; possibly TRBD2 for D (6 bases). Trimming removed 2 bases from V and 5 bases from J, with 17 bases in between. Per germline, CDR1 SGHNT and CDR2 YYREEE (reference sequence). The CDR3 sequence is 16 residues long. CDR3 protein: CASSFPSEGPNNEQFF. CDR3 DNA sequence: TGTGCCAGCAGCTTTCCTAGCGAGGGGCCCAACAATGAGCAGTTCTTC.

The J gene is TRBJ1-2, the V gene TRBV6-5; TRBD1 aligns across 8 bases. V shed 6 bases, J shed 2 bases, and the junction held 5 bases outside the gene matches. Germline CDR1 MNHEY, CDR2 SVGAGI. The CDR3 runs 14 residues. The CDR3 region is CASRIQGANYGYTF. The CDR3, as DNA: TGTGCCAGCAGAATTCAGGGGGCGAACTATGGCTACACCTTC.